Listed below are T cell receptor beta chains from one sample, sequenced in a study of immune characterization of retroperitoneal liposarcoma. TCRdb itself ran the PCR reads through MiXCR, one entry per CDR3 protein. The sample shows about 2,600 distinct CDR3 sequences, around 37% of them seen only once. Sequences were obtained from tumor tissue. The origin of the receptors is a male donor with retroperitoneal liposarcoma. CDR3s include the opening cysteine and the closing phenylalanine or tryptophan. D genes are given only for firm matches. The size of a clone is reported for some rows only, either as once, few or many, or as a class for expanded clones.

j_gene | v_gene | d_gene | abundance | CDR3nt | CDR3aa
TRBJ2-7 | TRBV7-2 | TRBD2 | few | TGTGCCAGCAGCTTAGCCGGCGGGAGCTACGAGCAGTACTTC | CASSLAGGSYEQYF
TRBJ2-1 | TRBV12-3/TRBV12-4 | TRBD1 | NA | TGTGCCAGCAGACTGAGAAGGAGGACAGGGACCTACAATGAGCAGTTCTTC | CASRLRRRTGTYNEQFF
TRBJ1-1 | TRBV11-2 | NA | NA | TGTGCCAGCAGCTTAGTACGGCCAAGCGACAGGACGAACACTGAAGCTTTCTTT | CASSLVRPSDRTNTEAFF
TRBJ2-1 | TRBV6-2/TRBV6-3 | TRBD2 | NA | TGTGCCAGCAGTCCCGGGACTAACTACAATGAGCAGTTCTTC | CASSPGTNYNEQFF
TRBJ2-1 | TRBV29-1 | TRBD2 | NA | TGCAGCGTTGAATCGGGTGCGGGAGTAGGGCACGAGCAGTTCTTC | CSVESGAGVGHEQFF
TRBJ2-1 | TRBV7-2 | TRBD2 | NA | TGTGCCAGCAGCTTAAAGCCTAGCGGTACTCACGAGCAGTTCTTC | CASSLKPSGTHEQFF
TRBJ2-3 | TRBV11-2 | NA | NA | TGTGCCAGCAGCTTACCAACAGATACGCAGTATTTT | CASSLPTDTQYF
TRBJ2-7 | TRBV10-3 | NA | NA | TGTGCCATCAATCCGGAGGGCTCCTACGAGCAGTACTTC | CAINPEGSYEQYF
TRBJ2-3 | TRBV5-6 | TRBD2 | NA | TGTGCCAGCAGCTTCCTAGCGGGAGGCTCAGATACGCAGTATTTT | CASSFLAGGSDTQYF
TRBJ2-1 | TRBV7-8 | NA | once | TGTGCCAGCAGCTTAACTTCTACGTACGAGCAGTTCTTC | CASSLTSTYEQFF
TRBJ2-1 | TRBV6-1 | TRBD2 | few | TGTGCCAGCAGGACCGGGGCGGGGGGGACCTACGAGCAGTTCTTC | CASRTGAGGTYEQFF
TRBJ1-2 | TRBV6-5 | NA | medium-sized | TGTGCCAGCAGTTACTCGGACAACTATGGCTACACCTTC | CASSYSDNYGYTF
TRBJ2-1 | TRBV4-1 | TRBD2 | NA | TGCGCCAGCAGCCAAGTAGGCGGACTAGCGGGAGGGAGTAGCTCCTACAATGAGCAGTTCTTC | CASSQVGGLAGGSSSYNEQFF
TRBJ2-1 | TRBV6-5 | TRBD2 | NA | TGTGCCAGCAGTTACTTTGCGGGAGGTTACAATGAGCAGTTCTTC | CASSYFAGGYNEQFF
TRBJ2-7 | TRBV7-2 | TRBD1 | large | TGTGCCAGCAGCAGTAGACAGGGCTCCCACGAGCAGTACTTC | CASSSRQGSHEQYF
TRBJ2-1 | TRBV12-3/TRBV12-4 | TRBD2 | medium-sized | TGTGCCAGCAGTATACCGACTAGCGGGGGGCCCAACAATGAGCAGTTCTTC | CASSIPTSGGPNNEQFF
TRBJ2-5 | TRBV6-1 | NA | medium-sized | TGTGCCAGCAGTGAATCAAGAGAGACCCAGTACTTC | CASSESRETQYF
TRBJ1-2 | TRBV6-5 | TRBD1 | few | TGTGCCAGCAGTTACATGGGACAGGGGCTAAGTAACTATGGCTACACCTTC | CASSYMGQGLSNYGYTF
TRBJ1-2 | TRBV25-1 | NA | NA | TGTGCCAGCAGTGAGGGTTCAAAAAGAGGCTACACCTTC | CASSEGSKRGYTF
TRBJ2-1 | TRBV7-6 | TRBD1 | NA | TGTGCCAGCAGCTTACAGCCCGGGACAGGGACTACCGGGACGCAGTTGGTGCAGTTCTTC | CASSLQPGTGTTGTQLVQFF
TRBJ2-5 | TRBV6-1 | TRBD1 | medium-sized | TGTGCCAGCGTCTGGACAGGACGAGAGACCCAGTACTTC | CASVWTGRETQYF
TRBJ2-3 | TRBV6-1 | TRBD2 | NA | TGTGCCAGCAGTGAAAGGCTTTTCGCGGGAGGGCCTTTGGATACGCAGTATTTT | CASSERLFAGGPLDTQYF
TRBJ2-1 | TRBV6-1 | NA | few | TGTGTAGCCGGCGCGGGGGAGAGGGGGAATGAGCAGTTCTTC | CVAGAGERGNEQFF
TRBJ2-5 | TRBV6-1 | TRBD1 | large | TGTGCCAGCAGTGAAGCCCAGACAGGGGGCCAAGAGACCCAGTACTTC | CASSEAQTGGQETQYF
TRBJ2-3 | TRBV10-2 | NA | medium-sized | TGCGCCAGCAGTGACCGACAGGCCCCAGATACGCAGTATTTT | CASSDRQAPDTQYF
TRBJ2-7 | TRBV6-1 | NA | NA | TGTGCCAGCAGTGAAGCGCTAACAGTCGCCTACGAGCAGTACTTC | CASSEALTVAYEQYF
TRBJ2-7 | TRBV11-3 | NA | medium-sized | TGTGCCAGCAGCCCGACAGGGAGGGAGCAGTACTTC | CASSPTGREQYF
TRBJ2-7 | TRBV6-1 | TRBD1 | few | TGTGCCAGCAGCGCCCTCCACAGGGGGCTTGACTACGAGCAGTACTTC | CASSALHRGLDYEQYF
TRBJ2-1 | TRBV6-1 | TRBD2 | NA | TGTGCCACCCGTAGACTAGCGGAGGCCGACAATGAGCAGTTCTTC | CATRRLAEADNEQFF
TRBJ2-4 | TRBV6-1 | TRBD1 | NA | TGTGCCAGCCTTGGACAGGGATACCAAAACATTCAGTACTTC | CASLGQGYQNIQYF
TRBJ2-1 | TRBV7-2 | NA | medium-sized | TGTGCCAGCAGCCCCAGGGTCCGATGGGGAGATGAGCAGTTCTTC | CASSPRVRWGDEQFF
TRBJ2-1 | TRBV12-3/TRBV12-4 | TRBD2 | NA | TGTGCCAGCAGTCCCACGACTAGCGGGAGGTTATACGAGCAGTTCTTC | CASSPTTSGRLYEQFF
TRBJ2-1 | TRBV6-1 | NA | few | TGTGCCAGCAGTGAAGCGTGGGGTCCCCACGAGCAGTTCTTC | CASSEAWGPHEQFF
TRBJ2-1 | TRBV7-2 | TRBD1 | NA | TGTGCCAGCAGCGCACACAGGGGGCGGGATAATGAGCAGTTCTTC | CASSAHRGRDNEQFF
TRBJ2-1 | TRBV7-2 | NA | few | TGTGCCAGCACCACTTCGCGGGACTCCCAAGAGACCCAGTTCTTC | CASTTSRDSQETQFF
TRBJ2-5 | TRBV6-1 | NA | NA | TGTGCCAGCAGTGAAGAGAGGGGCAGGGCCTGGGAGACCCAGTACTTC | CASSEERGRAWETQYF
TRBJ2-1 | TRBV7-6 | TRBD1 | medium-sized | TGTGCCAGCAGCCCAAGGCCGGGACAGGGGGGCAATGAGCAGTTCTTC | CASSPRPGQGGNEQFF
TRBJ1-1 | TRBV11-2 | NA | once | TGTGCCAGCAGCTTAGAGCCAGGGTGGGGCGTAGCTGAAGCTTTCTTT | CASSLEPGWGVAEAFF
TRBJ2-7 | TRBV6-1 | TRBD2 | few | TGTGCCAGCAGCCCTGGGGGACTAGGCTACGAGCAGTACTTC | CASSPGGLGYEQYF
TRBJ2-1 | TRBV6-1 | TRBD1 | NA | TGTGCCACCAGGACAGGGGGCTACAATGAGCAGTTCTTC | CATRTGGYNEQFF
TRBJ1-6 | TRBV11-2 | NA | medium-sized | TGTGCCAGCAGCTTAGGTCCCCCTGGGACACGCTATAATTCACCCCTCCACTTT | CASSLGPPGTRYNSPLHF
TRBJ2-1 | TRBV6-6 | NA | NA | TGTGCCAGCAGTTACTCCCTAGCAGGAAGGCAGTTCTTC | CASSYSLAGRQFF
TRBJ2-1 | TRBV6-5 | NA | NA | TGTGCCAGCAGTTCGGGAAATTACAATGAGCAGTTCTTC | CASSSGNYNEQFF
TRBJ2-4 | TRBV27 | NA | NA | TGTGCCACCTCATCAGGGAGTAAAAACATTCAGTACTTC | CATSSGSKNIQYF
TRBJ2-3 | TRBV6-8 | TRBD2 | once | TGTGCCAGCAGTTACCGTAGCGGGGCGGGCACAGATACGCAGTATTTT | CASSYRSGAGTDTQYF
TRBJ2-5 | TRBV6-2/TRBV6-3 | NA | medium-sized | TGTGCCAGCAGTTACGCCCGGGACGGACCGGGGGAGACCCAGTACTTC | CASSYARDGPGETQYF
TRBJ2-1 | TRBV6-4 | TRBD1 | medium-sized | TGTGCCAGCAGTGACTCCGGACAGGGGGGAAATGAGCAGTTCTTC | CASSDSGQGGNEQFF
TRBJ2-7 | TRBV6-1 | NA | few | TGTGCTTCCGCCGAGGGCAGCTCCTACGAGCAGTACTTC | CASAEGSSYEQYF
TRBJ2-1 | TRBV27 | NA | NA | TGTGCCAGCATGGTCTCCAGGGGTGGTCTCAATGAGCAGTTCTTC | CASMVSRGGLNEQFF
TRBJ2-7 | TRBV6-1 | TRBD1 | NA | TGTGCCAGCAGTTATTACAGGGGCGGTGGGTACAATGAGCAGTACTTC | CASSYYRGGGYNEQYF
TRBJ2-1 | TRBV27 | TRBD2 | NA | TGTGCCAGCAGTAGGCCGAGCGGGAGGTCTAATGAGCAGTTCTTC | CASSRPSGRSNEQFF
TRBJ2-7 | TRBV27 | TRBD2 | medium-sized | TGTGCCAGCAGGGGTCGACTAGCGGGGAACTACGAGCAGTACTTC | CASRGRLAGNYEQYF
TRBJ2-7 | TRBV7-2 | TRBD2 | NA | TGTGCCAGCAGCCCCGGGACTAGCGGGAGGATCCACGAGCAGTACTTC | CASSPGTSGRIHEQYF